The 29 T cell receptor beta chains below come from one sample, sequenced in a study of OX40 agonist ivuxolimab in advanced cancers. Generated by immunoSEQ multiplex PCR, the TCRdb table keeps only in-frame clones and is missing some. The table records tens of thousands of clones, 86% of them present only once. Material: CD4+ or CD8+ T cells sorted from blood, obtained in a trial of the OX40 agonist ivuxolimab. The receptors come from an adult with an advanced solid tumor such as melanoma, head and neck, liver or kidney cancer.

V and J are TRBV5-4 and TRBJ1-1; D is unresolved. V dropped 3 bases and J dropped 1 base, with 7 bases sitting between them. The CDR3 totals 13 residues. CDR1 SGHNT and CDR2 YYREEE come from the germline V gene (reference sequence). The CDR3 protein is CASSSLPNTEAFF. The DNA of the CDR3 is TGTGCCAGCAGCTCCTTACCGAACACTGAAGCTTTCTTT.

V gene TRBV6-6 combines with J gene TRBJ1-6, with 10 bases matching TRBD1. CDR1 and CDR2 (germline): MNHNY, SVGAGI (reference sequence). The CDR3 loop spans 15 amino acids. J was trimmed by 7 bases and V by 5 bases; bases with no gene match: 5. The CDR3 here is CASSPPGQGNSPLHF. Written as DNA, the CDR3 is TGTGCCAGCAGTCCCCCGGGACAGGGGAATTCACCCCTCCACTTT.

The V gene is TRBV7-6, the J gene TRBJ2-5; D not certain. The V gene lost 3 bases and the J gene lost 1 base, with 0 bases spanning the gap. This CDR3 is 11 amino acids long. The germline CDR1 and CDR2 sequences are SGHVS and FNYEAQ. CDR3 in DNA: TGTGCCAGCAGCTTCCAAGAGACCCAGTACTTC. It specifies CASSFQETQYF.

The rearrangement joins TRBV5-5 to TRBJ1-5; D is unclear. Trimming removed 1 base from V and 6 bases from J, with 11 bases in between. The CDR3 contains 14 residues. Per germline, CDR1 SGHKS and CDR2 YYEKEE (reference sequence). The CDR3 sequence is CASSLLGSGQPQHF. As DNA, the CDR3 is TGTGCCAGCAGCTTGCTAGGGTCAGGTCAGCCCCAGCATTTT.

The chain links TRBV28 to TRBJ2-2; D is undetermined. Trimming took 6 bases from V and 1 from J, leaving 6 bases between them. The CDR3 covers 13 residues. Per the germline V gene, CDR1 is MDHEN and CDR2 is SYDVKM. CDR3 loop: CASREKNTGELFF. The CDR3, as DNA: TGTGCCAGCAGGGAAAAGAACACCGGGGAGCTGTTTTTT.

The rearrangement uses TRBV7-2 and TRBJ1-5, with 9 bases matching TRBD1. This CDR3 spans 14 amino acids. Germline CDR1 reads SGHTA; CDR2 reads FQGNSA. With V trimmed by 5 bases and J by 4 bases, 3 bases remained unmatched. Here the CDR3 DNA reads TGTGCCAGCAGCGACGGGACAGGGAATCAGCCCCAGCATTTT. Translated, it gives CASSDGTGNQPQHF.

This chain links TRBV28 with TRBJ1-5; 9 bases agree with TRBD1. The junction had 6 bases not matched to a gene; V was cut back by 6 bases and J by 6 bases. This CDR3 comprises 14 residues. Germline assignment: CDR1 MDHEN and CDR2 SYDVKM. DNA for the CDR3: TGTGCCAGCAGACTTACAGGGGGCGGTCAGCCCCAGCATTTT. Its protein product is CASRLTGGGQPQHF.

This clone showed up just a few times. The V call is TRBV4-1, the J call TRBJ2-1; D not certain. CDR1 is MGHRA and CDR2 is YSYEKL in the germline V gene. The germline V and J ends were trimmed by 0 bases and 2 bases, with 8 bases remaining between them. This CDR3 is built from 15 residues. CDR3: CASSQEEWAYNEQFF. The CDR3 DNA reads TGCGCCAGCAGCCAAGAGGAGTGGGCCTACAATGAGCAGTTCTTC.

The chain joins TRBV5-5 to TRBJ1-4; D gene unclear. Per the germline V gene, CDR1 is SGHKS and CDR2 is YYEKEE (reference sequence). The CDR3 has 16 amino acids. Trimming stripped 4 bases from V and 0 bases from J, with 13 bases between. CDR3 loop: CASSPRRLTTNEKLFF. The CDR3 nucleotides are TGTGCCAGCAGCCCCCGGCGGCTCACAACTAATGAAAAACTGTTTTTT.

The rearrangement links TRBV29-1 to TRBJ2-7; D is uncertain. Per germline, CDR1 SQVTM and CDR2 ANQGSEA. CDR3 length equals 11 residues. Trimming pared 7 bases from V and 3 bases from J, leaving 10 bases between. This chain's CDR3 is CSASRDYEQYF. Here the CDR3 DNA reads TGCAGCGCAAGTAGGGACTACGAGCAGTACTTC.

The rearrangement links TRBV6-5 to TRBJ1-5; D gene unclear. Germline values: CDR1 MNHEY, CDR2 SVGAGI. CDR3 size: 14 residues. The V and J ends lost 0 bases and 2 bases respectively, with 5 bases between them. In nucleotides, the CDR3 is TGTGCCAGCAGTTACTCGATCGGCAATCAGCCCCAGCATTTT. Amino acid sequence: CASSYSIGNQPQHF.

In its sample, this clone is medium-sized. The rearrangement links TRBV19 to TRBJ1-5; perhaps TRBD1 as D (6 bases). The germline gives CDR1 LNHDA, CDR2 SQIVND (reference sequence). V was clipped by 3 bases and J by 5 bases, with 11 bases between them. The CDR3 is 14 amino acids. CDR3 loop: CASSITGIDQPQHF. The CDR3, as DNA: TGTGCCAGTAGTATCACAGGGATCGATCAGCCCCAGCATTTT.

V usage is TRBV7-8 and J usage is TRBJ2-4; D may be TRBD1 or TRBD2 (6 bases each). The CDR3 has 16 residues. Germline V gives CDR1 SGHVS, CDR2 FQNEAQ. The V end lost 1 base, the J end lost 1 base, and 11 bases lay between the germline ends. The CDR3 bases are TGTGCCAGCAGCTTAGGAGGGGGGTTGGCCAAAAACATTCAGTACTTC. Residues: CASSLGGGLAKNIQYF.

In its sample, this clone was seen a few times. The chain carries TRBV5-8 and TRBJ1-2; 7 bases align to TRBD1. The CDR3 runs 13 residues. V trimming: 0 bases; J trimming: 6 bases; junction bases outside the gene matches: 2. The germline V gene encodes CDR1 SGHTS and CDR2 YDEGEE. The CDR3 sequence: CASSLAGTDGYTF. The CDR3 nucleotides read TGTGCCAGCAGCTTGGCCGGGACAGATGGCTACACCTTC.

The chain couples TRBV5-8 to TRBJ2-3; D may be TRBD2 (7 bases). The V end lost 6 bases, the J end lost 3 bases, and 20 bases lay between the germline ends. CDR1 is SGHTS and CDR2 is YDEGEE in the germline V gene. CDR3 length: 16 residues. This CDR3 is CASTLLGGAGTDTQYF. CDR3 nucleotides: TGTGCCAGCACCCTGCTTGGGGGGGCCGGGACAGATACGCAGTATTTT.

The chain recombines TRBV7-9 with TRBJ2-2, with TRBD2 identical over 14 bases. The germline V gene encodes CDR1 SEHNR and CDR2 FQNEAQ (reference sequence). The CDR3 length is 18 residues. The ends lost 4 bases at V and 1 base at J; junction bases unmatched: 5. In DNA, the CDR3 is TGTGCCAGCAGCTCTCCGACTAGCGGGGGGGTGAACACCGGGGAGCTGTTTTTT. Translated: CASSSPTSGGVNTGELFF.

CDR3 DNA: TGTGCCAGCACCCCGGTTGCAACTAATGAAAAACTGTTTTTT. The encoded protein is CASTPVATNEKLFF. The rearrangement joins TRBV28 to TRBJ1-4; the D is unclear. CDR3 length: 14 residues. Trimming removed 7 bases from V and 0 bases from J, with 9 bases in between. Germline V gives CDR1 MDHEN, CDR2 SYDVKM.

The chain combines TRBV7-2 with TRBJ2-5, with 11 nucleotides matching TRBD2. V lost 1 base and J lost 7; bases outside the gene matches: 5. Germline V CDR1 and CDR2: SGHTA, FQGNSA. There are 15 residues in the CDR3. CDR3 loop: CASSLELAGAGTQYF. CDR3 in DNA: TGTGCCAGCAGCTTAGAACTAGCGGGGGCCGGGACCCAGTACTTC.

CDR3: CASSAGTTYEQYF. The CDR3 DNA reads TGTGCCAGTAGTGCCGGGACTACCTACGAGCAGTACTTC. This rearrangement joins TRBV19 to TRBJ2-7; 7 bases are shared with TRBD2. Germline V lookup: CDR1 LNHDA, CDR2 SQIVND (reference sequence). Trimming took 5 bases from V and 2 from J; bases not matched to a gene: 3. CDR3 size: 13 residues. Drawing the rest from reference TRBV19 and TRBJ2-7, the complete variable domain is DGGITQSPKYLFRKEGQNVTLSCEQNLNHDAMYWYRQDPGQGLRLIYYSQIVNDFQKGDIAEGYSVSREKKESFPLTVTSAQKNPTAFYLCASSAGTTYEQYFGPGTRLTVT.

The genes are TRBV4-1 and TRBJ1-4, with a tentative D call TRBD1 (6 bases). Trimming stripped 4 bases from V and 7 bases from J, with 28 bases between. There are 19 residues in the CDR3. CDR1 MGHRA and CDR2 YSYEKL come from the germline V gene. The CDR3 DNA is TGCGCCAGCAGCCGAGCCGGACAGTCCCAGGTCGAGGCGAGTGAAAAACTGTTTTTT. It is translated as CASSRAGQSQVEASEKLFF.

This clone was picked up one time. The rearrangement links TRBV4-3 to TRBJ2-7; 9 positions match TRBD1. The germline CDR1 and CDR2 sequences are LGHNA and YSLEER. Trimming at V came to 4 bases and at J to 4 bases, leaving 8 bases not matched to a gene. The length of the CDR3 is 15 residues. The CDR3 loop reads CASSLAGGTGYEQYF. CDR3 DNA sequence: TGCGCCAGCAGCCTAGCCGGGGGGACAGGGTACGAGCAGTACTTC.

This chain uses TRBV6-5 with TRBJ1-2; TRBD1 might be the D (5 bases). Germline CDR1 MNHEY, CDR2 SVGAGI. The V end was cut by 6 bases, the J end by 11 bases, with 13 bases between. The CDR3 consists of 11 residues. Written as DNA, the CDR3 is TGTGCCAGCAGCCGCGGACAAATTTACACCTTC. This encodes CASSRGQIYTF.

CDR3 in amino acids: CASSELAPPQPDTQYF. CDR3 sequence (DNA): TGTGCCAGCAGTGAATTGGCCCCCCCACAACCAGATACGCAGTATTTT. The chain is built from TRBV6-1 and TRBJ2-3; the D is unclear. Per germline, CDR1 MNHNS and CDR2 SASEGT. V was cut by 2 bases and J by 4 bases, with 16 bases left in between. The CDR3 has 16 residues.

The genes are TRBV18 and TRBJ2-7, with D tentatively TRBD1 (7 bases). The CDR3 runs to 16 residues. The germline V gene has CDR1 KGHSH and CDR2 LQKENI. V was shortened by 1 base and J by 5 bases, with 18 bases between the two germline ends. Here the CDR3 reads CASSPQPGGGGHEQYF. Here the CDR3 DNA reads TGTGCCAGCTCACCACAGCCGGGTGGAGGGGGCCACGAGCAGTACTTC. The full variable domain, with the rest looked up from reference TRBV18 and TRBJ2-7, is NAGVMQNPRHLVRRRGQEARLRCSPMKGHSHVYWYRQLPEEGLKFMVYLQKENIIDESGMPKERFSAEFPKEGPSILRIQQVVRGDSAAYFCASSPQPGGGGHEQYFGPGTRLTVT.

This clone has just a few counts. The chain has TRBV6-5 and TRBJ2-1; perhaps TRBD1 as D (6 bases). V gave up 0 bases and J gave up 5 bases, with 8 bases separating them. Germline V gene sequence: CDR1 MNHEY, CDR2 SVGAGI. The CDR3 totals 14 residues. CDR3 in amino acids: CASSYSRQDNEQFF. The CDR3 DNA reads TGTGCCAGCAGTTACTCGCGACAGGACAATGAGCAGTTCTTC.

This sequence joins TRBV2 and TRBJ1-6, with 8 nucleotides matching TRBD1. The V gene's germline CDR1 is SNHLY and CDR2 FYNNEI. V was clipped by 3 bases and J by 10 bases; unmatched bases: 5. The CDR3 runs to 14 residues. The CDR3 sequence: CASSERTGRSPLHF. CDR3 nucleotides: TGTGCCAGCAGTGAGAGGACAGGGAGATCACCCCTCCACTTT.

J is TRBJ1-6 and V is TRBV30; 9 bases fit TRBD1. The CDR3 runs 15 residues. The V segment lost 2 bases and the J segment 8 bases; nucleotides outside the gene matches: 7. Germline V lookup: CDR1 GTSNPN, CDR2 SVGIG (reference sequence). CDR3 in DNA: TGTGCCTGGAGTTGGGCCGGGACAGGGTATTCACCCCTCCACTTT. Translating gives CAWSWAGTGYSPLHF.

This rearrangement joins TRBV7-2 to TRBJ1-6; D gene ambiguous. The germline V gene has CDR1 SGHTA and CDR2 FQGNSA. V lost 7 bases, J lost 10 bases, and 11 bases lay in between. The CDR3 runs 12 residues. In DNA, the CDR3 is TGTGCCAGCAACTGGGCGGGCTCACCCCTCCACTTT. It translates to CASNWAGSPLHF.

The chain carries TRBV9 and TRBJ1-1, with D hard to call. The germline CDR1 and CDR2 sequences are SGDLS and YYNGEE. Trimming took 0 bases from V and 4 from J, leaving 13 bases between them. The CDR3 runs to 15 residues. CDR3 DNA sequence: TGTGCCAGCAGCGTAGACGGATCCCACGGCACTGAAGCTTTCTTT. Translation: CASSVDGSHGTEAFF.